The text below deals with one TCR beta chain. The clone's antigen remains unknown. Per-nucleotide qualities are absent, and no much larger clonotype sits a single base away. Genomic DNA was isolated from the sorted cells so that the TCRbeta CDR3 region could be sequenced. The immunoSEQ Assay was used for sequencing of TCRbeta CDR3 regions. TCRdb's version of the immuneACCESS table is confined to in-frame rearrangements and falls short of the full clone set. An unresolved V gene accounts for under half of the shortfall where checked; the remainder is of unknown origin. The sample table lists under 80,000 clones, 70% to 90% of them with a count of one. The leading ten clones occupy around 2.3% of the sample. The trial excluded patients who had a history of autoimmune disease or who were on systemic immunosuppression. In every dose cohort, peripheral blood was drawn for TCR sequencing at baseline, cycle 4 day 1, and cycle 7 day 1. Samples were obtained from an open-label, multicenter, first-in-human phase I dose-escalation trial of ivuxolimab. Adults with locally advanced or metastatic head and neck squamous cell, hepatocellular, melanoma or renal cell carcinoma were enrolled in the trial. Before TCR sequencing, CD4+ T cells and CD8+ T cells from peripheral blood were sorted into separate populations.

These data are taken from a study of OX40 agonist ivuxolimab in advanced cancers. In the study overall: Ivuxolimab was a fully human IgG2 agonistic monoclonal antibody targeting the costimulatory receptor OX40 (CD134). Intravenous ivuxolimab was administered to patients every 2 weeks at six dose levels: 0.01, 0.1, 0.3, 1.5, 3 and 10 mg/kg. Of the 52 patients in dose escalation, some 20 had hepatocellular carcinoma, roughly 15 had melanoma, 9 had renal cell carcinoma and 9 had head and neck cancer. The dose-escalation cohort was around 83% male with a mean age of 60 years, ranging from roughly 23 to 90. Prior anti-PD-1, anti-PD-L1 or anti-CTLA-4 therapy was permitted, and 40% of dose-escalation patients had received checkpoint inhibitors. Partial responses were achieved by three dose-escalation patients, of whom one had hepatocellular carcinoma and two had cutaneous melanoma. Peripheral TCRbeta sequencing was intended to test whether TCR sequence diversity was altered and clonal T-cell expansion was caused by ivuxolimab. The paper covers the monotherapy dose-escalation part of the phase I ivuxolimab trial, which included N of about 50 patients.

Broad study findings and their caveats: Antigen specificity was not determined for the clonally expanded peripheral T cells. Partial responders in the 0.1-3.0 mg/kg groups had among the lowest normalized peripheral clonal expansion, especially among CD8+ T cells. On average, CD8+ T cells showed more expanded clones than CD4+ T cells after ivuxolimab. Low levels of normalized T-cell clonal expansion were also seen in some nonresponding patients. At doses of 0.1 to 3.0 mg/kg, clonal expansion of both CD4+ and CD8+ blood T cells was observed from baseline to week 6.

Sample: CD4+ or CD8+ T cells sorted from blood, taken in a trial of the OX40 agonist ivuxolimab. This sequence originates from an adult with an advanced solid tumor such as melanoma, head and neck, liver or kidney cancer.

The DNA sequence follows: TGTGCCAGCACCCTATCAAAGGGAGGGAAGGGCGAGCAGTACTTC. The encoded protein is CASTLSKGGKGEQYF. The chain was built from TRBV6-6 and TRBJ2-7; 7 junctional bases match TRBD2. As encoded in the germline V gene (reference sequence), CDR1 is MNHNY while CDR2 is SVGAGI. Reading from cysteine to phenylalanine, the CDR3 counts 15 amino acids. The retained sequence is limited to the CDR3, 45 bases, with the frame set at the first base. At the junction V is shortened by 7 bases and J by 6 bases; bases outside the gene matches: 15.